This TCR beta chain was documented in a study of human T cells and chemical hapten exposure. As for the study in general: Throughout a study of roughly 25 weeks, patients underwent weekly scalp administration of diphenylcyclopropenone doses. General observations from the study: With DPC sensitization, TCRs exceeding 1 in 1000 frequency showed no change.

The time point: patch test 1, 2 weeks after DPC sensitization. Treatment reported: therapeutic diphenylcyclopropenone sensitization with weekly scalp DPC. Those who donated were patients with alopecia, 18 to 70 years of age, and suitable for DPC. TCRdb redid the calling of the RACE reads with MiXCR, one entry per CDR3 protein. The table records 180,000 or so distinct CDR3 sequences, under 25% of them present only once. The germline gives CDR1 MDHEN, CDR2 SYDVKM. Losses at the gene ends were 4 bases for V and 7 bases for J; bases not matched to a gene: 8. The CDR3 has 15 residues. There are a few counts of this clonotype. Its antigen is not identified.

The clonotype originates from a woman in her forties or fifties with alopecia areata. Some clones in this sample may be carry-over from other donors' samples. This sample comprised whole blood, obtained in connection with sensitization to the hapten diphenylcyclopropenone (DPC). The V gene is TRBV28, the J gene TRBJ2-1; 9 positions match TRBD1. The DNA for the CDR3 is TGTGCCAGCAGTTCTCCGGGACAGGGAGGAAATGAGCAGTTCTTC. Protein: CASSSPGQGGNEQFF.